The 27 T cell receptor beta chains below come from one sample, sequenced in a study of T cell repertoires in cytomegalovirus infection (dated by TCRdb to 2018 to 2020). Antigens for these TCRs are unknown. The treatment or condition label of this sample denotes: in vitro stimulation with specific CMV peptide epitopes to enrich CMV-specific T cells. This sample was sequenced with an Illumina HiSeq 1500. TCRdb applied fastp at Q25 and MiXCR to the public reads, then kept only in-frame beta chains. CDR3 protein duplicates are merged, each entry listing the most common genes and DNA. This sample has about 110,000 distinct CDR3 sequences in its table, and about 28% of those were observed once. The ten largest clones take up around 80% of the sample. The sequencing here drew on CD8+ T cells from cultured PBMCs, taken from culture after CMV antigen stimulation. The receptors were sampled from a human donor in good health (CMV status not recorded). Some clones in this sample may be carry-over from other donors' samples.

Only a few counts were recorded for this clonotype. The V gene is TRBV7-6, the J gene TRBJ2-1, with no clear D. The V end was cut by 8 bases, the J end by 4 bases, with 6 bases between. Germline-derived CDR1 and CDR2 are SGHVS and FNYEAQ. The CDR3 runs to 11 residues. CDR3 sequence: CASGAYNEQFF. CDR3 DNA: TGTGCCAGCGGCGCTTACAATGAGCAGTTCTTC.

V is TRBV29-1 and J is TRBJ2-2; D remains ambiguous. Looked up from germline, CDR1 is SQVTM and CDR2 is ANQGSEA. The CDR3 has 11 residues. Trimming cost V 5 bases and J 7 bases, with 8 bases left between them. CDR3 sequence reads: CSVRLLGELFF. Written as DNA, the CDR3 is TGCAGCGTTAGACTCCTCGGGGAGCTGTTTTTT.

As regards this clonotype: Since a much larger clone is just one base distant, this may be a read error. This rearrangement joins TRBV7-9 to TRBJ2-7, with D perhaps TRBD2 (6 bases). The V gene lost 8 bases and the J gene lost 2 bases, with 19 bases spanning the gap. The CDR3 contains 15 residues. From germline, CDR1 is SEHNR and CDR2 FQNEAQ (reference sequence). CDR3 loop: CASGSYRDSTYEQYF. DNA for the CDR3: TGTGCCAGCGGCTCCTACCGGGACTCCACCTACGAGCAGTACTTC.

This clonotype was seen at least ten times. The V and J genes are TRBV12-3 or TRBV12-4 and TRBJ1-3, with D unresolved. The CDR3 covers 16 residues. With 6 bases removed from V and 0 bases from J, the gap between germline ends came to 15 bases. The CDR3 DNA follows: TGTGCCAGCAGCCTCATGGGCGGGAGCTCTGGAAACACCATATATTTT. Translation: CASSLMGGSSGNTIYF.

This sequence joins TRBV6-1 and TRBJ2-7; no firm D call. Trimming cost V 3 bases and J 7 bases, with 7 bases left between them. The germline gives CDR1 MNHNS, CDR2 SASEGT. The CDR3 consists of 11 residues. As DNA, the CDR3 is TGTGCCAGCAGTGAGAGTGAGGAGCAGTACTTC. Protein sequence: CASSESEEQYF.

The genes are TRBV6-1 and TRBJ2-5; D unclear. Trimming took off 5 bases at V and 3 bases at J, with 13 bases between the two ends. The CDR3 extends over 14 amino acids. Germline V gene lookup returns CDR1 MNHNS and CDR2 SASEGT. CDR3: CASSPLAVKETQYF. CDR3 nucleotides: TGTGCCAGCAGTCCTTTGGCGGTTAAAGAGACCCAGTACTTC.

In this sample, this clonotype turned up a few times. The chain combines TRBV27 with TRBJ2-3, with D tentatively TRBD1 or TRBD2 (6 bases each). The CDR3 totals 17 residues. Germline loops: CDR1 MNHEY, CDR2 SMNVEV (reference sequence). V lost 7 bases, J lost 0 bases, and 20 bases lay in between. CDR3 nucleotides: TGTGCCAGCACCGAAATAGGGGGGACAACTAGCACAGATACGCAGTATTTT. Translated, it gives CASTEIGGTTSTDTQYF.

This clonotype has at least ten counts. The genes are TRBV6-6 and TRBJ2-7; the match to TRBD1 covers 11 bases. The V and J ends lost 5 bases and 3 bases, in that order; junction bases with no gene match: 12. CDR1 is MNHNY, CDR2 SVGAGI, per germline (reference sequence). The length of the CDR3 is 17 residues. DNA for the CDR3: TGTGCCAGCAGTACCATCACGGACAGGGGGCCCCTCTACGAGCAGTACTTC. Residues: CASSTITDRGPLYEQYF.

This clonotype was counted between two and nine times. The chain uses TRBV11-3 and TRBJ2-2; D is possibly TRBD2 (6 bases). The CDR3 sequence is 13 residues long. V gave up 8 bases and J gave up 5 bases, with 12 bases separating them. The V gene's germline CDR1 is SGHNT and CDR2 YENEEA. The CDR3 sequence: CASGAGTTGELFF. The CDR3 region has the DNA TGTGCCAGCGGCGCGGGAACTACCGGGGAGCTGTTTTTT.

The gene calls are TRBV4-1 and TRBJ2-1; D may be TRBD1 (5 bases). This CDR3 spans 14 amino acids. Trimming removed 4 bases at V and 4 bases at J, with 11 bases between. Germline loops: CDR1 MGHRA, CDR2 YSYEKL. CDR3 residues: CASSLLGAYNEQFF. For the CDR3, the DNA is TGCGCCAGCAGCCTCCTTGGGGCATACAATGAGCAGTTCTTC.

This clonotype has at least ten counts. V gene TRBV7-9 combines with J gene TRBJ1-2, with a tentative D call TRBD1 (6 bases). The germline V gene encodes CDR1 SEHNR and CDR2 FQNEAQ (reference sequence). This CDR3 is 13 amino acids long. Trimming cost V 10 bases and J 5 bases, with 17 bases left between them. The CDR3 protein is CATLKGDSYGYTF. The CDR3 nucleotides are TGTGCCACCTTGAAGGGGGATTCGTATGGCTACACCTTC.

This sequence joins TRBV10-3 and TRBJ2-7, with D hard to call. Germline CDR1 ENHRY, CDR2 SYGVKD. Between the trimmed V and J ends, which lost 2 bases and 6 bases, there was a span of 5 bases. The CDR3 extends over 11 amino acids. The CDR3 DNA reads TGTGCCATCAGTGAGGGTGGCGAGCAGTACTTC. Translated, it gives CAISEGGEQYF.

In its sample, this clonotype was seen a few times. V gene TRBV6-2 or TRBV6-3 combines with J gene TRBJ2-1; 8 nucleotides agree with TRBD1. The CDR3 is 17 residues long. Germline-derived CDR1 and CDR2 are MNHEY and SVGEGT. The ends lost 2 bases at V and 3 bases at J; junction bases unmatched: 9. This chain's CDR3 is CASSYARTGQDYNEQFF. CDR3 DNA: TGTGCCAGCAGTTACGCGCGAACGGGACAGGACTACAATGAGCAGTTCTTC.

The chain links TRBV12-3 or TRBV12-4 to TRBJ1-1, with D perhaps TRBD1 (5 bases). V lost 5 bases and J lost 2, with 15 bases in between. This CDR3 has 15 residues. CDR3 nucleotides: TGTGCCAGCAGTCCAATTGACAGATTCAACACTGAAGCTTTCTTT. Encoded protein: CASSPIDRFNTEAFF.

At least ten counts were recorded for this clonotype. The chain carries TRBV19 and TRBJ1-1; D remains ambiguous. Between the trimmed V and J ends, which lost 5 bases and 4 bases, there was a span of 11 bases. Germline V CDR1 and CDR2: LNHDA, SQIVND (reference sequence). This CDR3 comprises 13 residues. The DNA for the CDR3 is TGTGCCAGTAGTCCTACACTGGGCACTGAAGCTTTCTTT. Translated: CASSPTLGTEAFF.

The table lists this clonotype with a few counts. The rearrangement links TRBV14 to TRBJ2-1; D is unclear. The V gene's germline CDR1 is SGHDN and CDR2 FVKESK. Trimming removed 3 bases from V and 0 bases from J, with 6 bases in between. CDR3 length: 14 residues. The CDR3 nucleotides read TGTGCCAGCAGCCAGGATAGCTCCTACAATGAGCAGTTCTTC. It is translated as CASSQDSSYNEQFF.

This clonotype has at least ten counts. The rearrangement uses TRBV7-9 and TRBJ1-2; 10 positions agree with TRBD1. V lost 4 bases, J lost 3 bases, and 8 bases stayed unmatched. CDR3 length equals 16 residues. The germline CDR1 and CDR2 sequences are SEHNR and FQNEAQ (reference sequence). Here the CDR3 DNA reads TGTGCCAGCAGCTCACCTGACAGGGGGCTCCACTATGGCTACACCTTC. It codes for CASSSPDRGLHYGYTF.

The chain combines TRBV20-1 with TRBJ1-2, with 9 bases aligning to TRBD1. The CDR3 loop spans 13 amino acids. Germline assignment: CDR1 DFQATT and CDR2 SNEGSKA (reference sequence). Trimming removed 5 bases from V and 3 bases from J; junction bases left unmatched: 4. The CDR3 coding sequence is TGCAGTGCTTGGGACAGGGACTACTATGGCTACACCTTC. Translation gives CSAWDRDYYGYTF.

This clonotype was seen more than once but under ten times. This chain joins TRBV20-1 and TRBJ2-3, with D possibly being TRBD1 (5 bases). Germline lookup yields CDR1 DFQATT and CDR2 SNEGSKA (reference sequence). The CDR3 covers 17 residues. The V end lost 0 bases, the J end lost 1 base, and 17 bases lay between the germline ends. CDR3 nucleotides: TGCAGTGCTAGAGATCCGGCAGGGCCGTACGGCACAGATACGCAGTATTTT. Protein: CSARDPAGPYGTDTQYF.

The chain has TRBV10-3 and TRBJ2-7, with 8 nucleotides matching TRBD2. CDR3 length equals 16 residues. Losses at the gene ends were 3 bases for V and 0 bases for J; bases not matched to a gene: 7. Germline V gene lookup returns CDR1 ENHRY and CDR2 SYGVKD. CDR3 amino acids: CAISEGAGVSSYEQYF. The CDR3 DNA is TGTGCCATCAGTGAAGGAGCGGGGGTTTCCTCCTACGAGCAGTACTTC.

The rearrangement uses TRBV4-3 and TRBJ2-1; possibly TRBD1 for D (5 bases). Germline loops: CDR1 LGHNA, CDR2 YSLEER. The CDR3 consists of 15 residues. Deletions cut 2 bases from V and 8 bases from J, with 16 bases between. The CDR3 coding sequence is TGCGCCAGCAGCCAAATTGGGGCAGGGATAGATGAGCAGTTCTTC. Translating it yields CASSQIGAGIDEQFF.

There are many counts of this clonotype. The gene calls are TRBV7-9 and TRBJ1-1; D remains ambiguous. The V gene's germline CDR1 is SEHNR and CDR2 FQNEAQ (reference sequence). This CDR3 is 13 amino acids long. Trimming took off 2 bases at V and 0 bases at J, with 4 bases between the two ends. Here the CDR3 reads CASSLPLNTEAFF. In nucleotides, the CDR3 is TGTGCCAGCAGCTTACCGTTGAACACTGAAGCTTTCTTT.

In its sample, this clonotype was seen a few times. The V gene is TRBV7-6, the J gene TRBJ1-2, with D uncertain. The germline gives CDR1 SGHVS, CDR2 FNYEAQ. The CDR3 consists of 12 residues. The V and J ends lost 3 bases and 5 bases respectively, with 7 bases between them. In DNA, the CDR3 is TGTGCCAGCAGCTTTCGCGGGTATGGCTACACCTTC. Its protein product is CASSFRGYGYTF.

This clonotype was picked up a small number of times. The rearrangement uses TRBV5-4 and TRBJ2-3, with D possibly being TRBD1 (6 bases). The CDR3 extends over 14 amino acids. Germline V gene lookup returns CDR1 SGHNT and CDR2 YYREEE (reference sequence). V lost 7 bases, J lost 4 bases, and 16 bases lay in between. The CDR3 region is CASPRGQTSDTQYF. In DNA form, the CDR3 reads TGTGCCAGCCCGAGGGGACAAACGTCAGATACGCAGTATTTT.

The chain has TRBV28 and TRBJ1-1; TRBD1 agrees at 10 bases. Germline V gene lookup returns CDR1 MDHEN and CDR2 SYDVKM. The CDR3 runs to 17 residues. With 2 bases clipped from V and 3 bases from J, the junction kept 9 bases outside the gene matches. Here the CDR3 DNA reads TGTGCCAGCAGTTTACTCCGGGACAGGGGAATAGACACTGAAGCTTTCTTT. Amino acids: CASSLLRDRGIDTEAFF.

This clonotype is a singleton in its sample. V and J are TRBV7-6 and TRBJ1-5; D not resolved. Germline V gene data show CDR1 as SGHVS and CDR2 as FNYEAQ. The V end lost 2 bases, the J end lost 3 bases, and 8 bases lay between the germline ends. The CDR3 sequence is 14 residues long. CDR3 amino acids: CASSLSDNNQPQHF. The DNA for the CDR3 is TGTGCCAGCAGCTTATCTGACAACAATCAGCCCCAGCATTTT.

This chain joins TRBV2 and TRBJ1-2; 10 bases fit TRBD1. The germline V gene has CDR1 SNHLY and CDR2 FYNNEI. This CDR3 is 12 amino acids long. V lost 6 bases and J lost 8; bases outside the gene matches: 3. In DNA, the CDR3 is TGTGCCAGCAGGGGGACAGGGGAAGGCTACACCTTC. It is translated as CASRGTGEGYTF.